This TCR beta chain appears in the sequencing data of a study of cytomegalovirus exposure and HLA in healthy donors. Using immunoSEQ multiplex PCR, the repertoire was profiled, and TCRdb retains in-frame clones only, with some absent. In the table there are 200,000 to 300,000 clones, about 90% of which are singletons. Study results and limitations: In vitro confirmation showed three CMV-associated chains to be CMV antigen specific.

V was shortened by 7 bases and J by 0 bases, with 6 bases between the two germline ends. Germline V CDR1 and CDR2: SNHLY, FYNNEI. The CDR3 spans 12 residues. A word on this clone: Its specificity is unknown.

The material sequenced was PBMCs. This TCR came from a man younger than 35 in good health and CMV-seropositive. The genes are TRBV2 and TRBJ2-5; no firm D call. CDR3 protein: CASNLYQETQYF. For the CDR3, the DNA is TGTGCCAGCAATTTGTACCAAGAGACCCAGTACTTC.